The 13 T cell receptor beta chains presented below share a single source sample, sequenced in a study of CD8 T cells in ankylosing spondylitis. Study-wide results and caveats: Several highly homologous variants made up a TCR beta motif, and this motif appeared characteristic of ankylosing spondylitis blood.

Their recognized antigens are unknown. TCRdb re-called the 5' RACE reads with MiXCR, one entry per CDR3 protein. Counted here are approximately 540,000 distinct CDR3 sequences, over 9.5% occurring once; the ten biggest clones make up 6.8%. The sample consisted of blood, either unsorted or a sorted T cell fraction (not recorded which). These receptors came from a male donor with ankylosing spondylitis.

The J gene is TRBJ1-5, the V gene TRBV7-2; 7 bases align to TRBD1. The J segment lost 7 bases and the V segment lost 3 bases, leaving 6 bases of the junction unmatched. CDR1 is SGHTA, CDR2 FQGNSA, per germline. The CDR3 runs 14 residues. The CDR3 coding sequence is TGTGCCAGCAGCTTGACACAGGGGAGACAGCCCCAGCATTTT. It encodes CASSLTQGRQPQHF.

Only a few counts were recorded for this clonotype. The chain recombines TRBV21-1 with TRBJ2-7; the DNA was not compared with TRBD1, the D call given in the table. TRBV21-1 is a documented pseudogene. There are 16 residues in the CDR3. The CDR3 here is CASSVHREGAYEEQYV. Here the CDR3 DNA reads TGTGCCAGCAGCGTTCACAGGGAGGGGGCTTACGAGGAGCAGTACGTC.

This clonotype was seen at least ten times. This chain joins TRBV25-1 and TRBJ2-3; D is possibly TRBD1 (5 bases). Germline V gene lookup returns CDR1 MGHDK and CDR2 SYGVNS. The V gene lost 3 bases and the J gene lost 0 bases, with 10 bases spanning the gap. The CDR3 contains 15 residues. CDR3 residues: CASSDGRASTDTQYF. The CDR3 DNA sequence: TGTGCCAGCAGTGACGGCAGGGCTAGCACAGATACGCAGTATTTT.

This rearrangement joins TRBV5-6 to TRBJ2-1; no firm D call. Germline loops: CDR1 SGHDT, CDR2 YYEEEE. The CDR3 sequence is 14 residues long. V shed 3 bases and J shed 4 bases, with 11 bases lying between them. The CDR3 here is CASSSGPGYNEQFF. The CDR3 nucleotides are TGTGCCAGCAGCTCGGGTCCCGGATACAATGAGCAGTTCTTC.

In this sample, this clonotype turned up many times. The chain couples TRBV4-2 to TRBJ2-1; 13 bases are shared with TRBD2. Per the germline V gene, CDR1 is LGHNA and CDR2 is YNFKEQ. CDR3 length equals 16 residues. The V segment lost 0 bases and the J segment 8 bases; nucleotides outside the gene matches: 4. The CDR3, as DNA: TGTGCCAGCAGCCAAGATGGACTAGCGGGAGTCTATGAGCAGTTCTTC. This codes for CASSQDGLAGVYEQFF.

The chain links TRBV5-1 to TRBJ2-2; 8 positions match TRBD2. This CDR3 is 16 amino acids long. V dropped 6 bases and J dropped 4; count of bases not matched to a gene: 11. From germline, CDR1 is SGHRS and CDR2 YFSETQ. CDR3 nucleotide sequence: TGCGCCAGCAAGCTATCGGGGGGGGTAATCACCGGGGAGCTGTTTTTT. Amino acid sequence: CASKLSGGVITGELFF.

This clonotype was observed a handful of times. In nucleotides, the CDR3 is TGTGCCAGCAGCTGGCATCGCAATGAGCAGTTCTTC. As protein: CASSWHRNEQFF. V gene TRBV6-5 combines with J gene TRBJ2-1; the D is unclear. Trimming took off 6 bases at V and 6 bases at J, with 9 bases between the two ends. The CDR3 covers 12 residues. Per germline, CDR1 MNHEY and CDR2 SVGAGI.

The chain has TRBV24-1 and TRBJ1-5; no clear D gene. The CDR3 runs 15 residues. Per germline, CDR1 KGHDR and CDR2 SFDVKD. V lost 3 bases to trimming and J lost 5 bases, with 13 bases between them. Written as DNA, the CDR3 is TGTGCCACCAGTGATAGAGGAGAGTGGGATCAGCCCCAGCATTTT. Its translation: CATSDRGEWDQPQHF.

This clonotype was seen more than once but under ten times. The rearrangement uses TRBV13 and TRBJ2-1; 11 positions agree with TRBD2. This CDR3 is built from 16 residues. Germline V lookup: CDR1 PRHDT, CDR2 FYEKMQ (reference sequence). Trimming at V came to 5 bases and at J to 7 bases, leaving 10 bases not matched to a gene. CDR3 DNA sequence: TGTGCCAGCAGCATGATAGCGGGAGGGATTAATAATGAGCAGTTCTTC. Translated: CASSMIAGGINNEQFF. The entire variable domain, with the rest obtained from reference TRBV13 and TRBJ2-1, is as follows: AAGVIQSPRHLIKEKRETATLKCYPIPRHDTVYWYQQGPGQDPQFLISFYEKMQSDKGSIPDRFSAQQFSDYHSELNMSSLELGDSALYFCASSMIAGGINNEQFFGPGTRLTVL.

The chain couples TRBV10-3 to TRBJ2-1; D is uncertain. In germline, CDR1 is ENHRY, CDR2 SYGVKD. V lost 4 bases, J lost 4 bases, and 8 bases lay in between. This CDR3 has 13 residues. The CDR3 is CAISAAGYNEQFF. DNA for the CDR3: TGTGCCATCAGTGCGGCAGGATACAATGAGCAGTTCTTC.

The V gene is TRBV7-9, the J gene TRBJ2-2; D not resolved. There are 12 residues in the CDR3. Trimming stripped 5 bases from V and 8 bases from J, with 9 bases between. Germline-derived CDR1 and CDR2 are SEHNR and FQNEAQ (reference sequence). The CDR3 nucleotides read TGTGCCAGCAGCGCTACAACTGGGGAGCTGTTTTTT. Its translation: CASSATTGELFF.

The chain joins TRBV6-2 or TRBV6-3 to TRBJ2-5; 14 nucleotides match TRBD2. V shed 2 bases and J 2 bases; nucleotides not matched to a gene: 7. This CDR3 has 18 residues. Germline CDR1 and CDR2: MNHEY and SVGEGT. The chain's CDR3 is CASSYPTGLAGVQETQYF. CDR3 nucleotide sequence: TGTGCCAGCAGTTACCCAACGGGACTAGCGGGAGTTCAAGAGACCCAGTACTTC.

At least ten counts were recorded for this clonotype. V and J are TRBV11-2 and TRBJ2-5, with D possibly TRBD1 on 6 matching bases. Germline V gene data show CDR1 as SGHAT and CDR2 as FQNNGV. The V gene lost 6 bases and the J gene lost 2 bases, with 10 bases spanning the gap. The CDR3 sequence is 13 residues long. This CDR3 is CASRLDRQETQYF. CDR3 bases: TGTGCCAGCAGACTTGACAGGCAAGAGACCCAGTACTTC.